The entry below describes one T cell receptor beta chain. RNA was extracted and reverse transcribed into cDNA as the sequencing template. Libraries were prepared by immunoSEQ multiplex PCR; TCRdb keeps only in-frame clonotypes and omits some of them. The table lists 180,000 or so clones, about 51% of them singletons. CDR3 length equals 16 residues. Germline values: CDR1 KGHSH, CDR2 LQKENI. Between the trimmed V and J ends, which lost 3 bases and 4 bases, there was a span of 18 bases. The record originates from a study of CD8+ T cells in alopecia areata. Described treatment: oral pan-JAK inhibitor, 5-10 mg twice daily.

This TCR came from a human donor with alopecia areata. This material consisted of CD8+ T cells sorted from blood, taken around week 54, from a patient treated with tofacitinib. The chain joins TRBV18 to TRBJ1-1; D remains unclear. The CDR3, as DNA: TGTGCCAGCTCACCTGGGAGTCGTGGCACCTTCACTGAAGCTTTCTTT. This encodes CASSPGSRGTFTEAFF.